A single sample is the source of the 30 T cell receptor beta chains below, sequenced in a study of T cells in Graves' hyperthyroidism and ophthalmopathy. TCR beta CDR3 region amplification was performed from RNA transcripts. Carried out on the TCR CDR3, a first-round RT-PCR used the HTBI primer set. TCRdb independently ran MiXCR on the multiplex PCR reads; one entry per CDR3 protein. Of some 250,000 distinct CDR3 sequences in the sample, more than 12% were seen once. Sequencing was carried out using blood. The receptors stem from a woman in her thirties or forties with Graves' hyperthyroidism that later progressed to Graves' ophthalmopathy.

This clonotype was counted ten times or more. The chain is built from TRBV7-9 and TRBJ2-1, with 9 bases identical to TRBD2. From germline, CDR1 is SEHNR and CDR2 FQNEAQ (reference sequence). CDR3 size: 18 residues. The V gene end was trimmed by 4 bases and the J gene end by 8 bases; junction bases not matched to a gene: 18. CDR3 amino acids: CASSSDPRREGLFDEQFF. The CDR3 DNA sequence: TGTGCCAGCAGCTCCGATCCAAGGCGGGAGGGCCTCTTCGATGAGCAGTTCTTC.

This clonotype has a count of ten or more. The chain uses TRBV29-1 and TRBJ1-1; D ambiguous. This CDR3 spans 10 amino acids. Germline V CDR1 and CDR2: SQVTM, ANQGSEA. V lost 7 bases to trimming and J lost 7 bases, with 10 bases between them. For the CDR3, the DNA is TGCAGCGCAATCACTGTTGAAGCTTTCTTT. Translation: CSAITVEAFF. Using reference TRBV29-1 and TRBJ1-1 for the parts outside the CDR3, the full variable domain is SAVISQKPSRDICQRGTSLTIQCQVDSQVTMMFWYRQQPGQSLTLIATANQGSEATYESGFVIDKFPISRPNLTFSTLTVSNMSPEDSSIYLCSAITVEAFFGQGTRLTVV.

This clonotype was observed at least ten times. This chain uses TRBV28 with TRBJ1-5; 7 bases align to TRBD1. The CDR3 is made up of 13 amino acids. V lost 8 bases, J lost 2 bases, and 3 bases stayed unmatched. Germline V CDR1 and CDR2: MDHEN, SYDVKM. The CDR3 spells CASHRGGNQPQHF. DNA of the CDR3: TGTGCCAGCCACAGGGGAGGCAATCAGCCCCAGCATTTT.

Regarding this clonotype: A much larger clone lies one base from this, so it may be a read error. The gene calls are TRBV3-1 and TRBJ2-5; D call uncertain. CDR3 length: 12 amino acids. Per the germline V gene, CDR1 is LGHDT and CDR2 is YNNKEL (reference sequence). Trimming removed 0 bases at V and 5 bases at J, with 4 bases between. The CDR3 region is CASSQDLETQYF. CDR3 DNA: TGTGCCAGCAGCCAAGATTTGGAGACCCAGTACTTC.

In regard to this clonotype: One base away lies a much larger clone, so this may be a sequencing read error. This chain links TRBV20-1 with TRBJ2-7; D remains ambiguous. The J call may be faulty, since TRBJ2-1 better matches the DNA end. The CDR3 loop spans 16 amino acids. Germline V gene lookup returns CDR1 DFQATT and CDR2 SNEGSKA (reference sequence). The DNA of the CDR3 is TGCAGTGCTAGAGATCGGCCCGGGCCCTACCACTACGAGCAGTTCTTC. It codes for CSARDRPGPYHYEQFF.

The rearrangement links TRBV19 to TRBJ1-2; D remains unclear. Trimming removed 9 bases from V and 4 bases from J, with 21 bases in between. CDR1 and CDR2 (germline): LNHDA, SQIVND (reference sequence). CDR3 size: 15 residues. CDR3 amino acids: CASRLFDGPFYGYTF. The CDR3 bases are TGTGCCAGCAGACTTTTCGACGGACCCTTCTATGGCTACACCTTC. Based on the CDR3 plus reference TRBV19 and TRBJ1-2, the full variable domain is DGGITQSPKYLFRKEGQNVTLSCEQNLNHDAMYWYRQDPGQGLRLIYYSQIVNDFQKGDIAEGYSVSREKKESFPLTVTSAQKNPTAFYLCASRLFDGPFYGYTFGSGTRLTVV.

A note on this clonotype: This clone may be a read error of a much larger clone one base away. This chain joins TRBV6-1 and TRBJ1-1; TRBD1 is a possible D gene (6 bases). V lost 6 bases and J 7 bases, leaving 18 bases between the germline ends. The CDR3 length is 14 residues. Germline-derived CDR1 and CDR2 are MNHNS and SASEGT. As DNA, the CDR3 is TGTGCCAGCAGGGACCGGGCCGACAGGATTGAAGCTTTCTTT. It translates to CASRDRADRIEAFF.

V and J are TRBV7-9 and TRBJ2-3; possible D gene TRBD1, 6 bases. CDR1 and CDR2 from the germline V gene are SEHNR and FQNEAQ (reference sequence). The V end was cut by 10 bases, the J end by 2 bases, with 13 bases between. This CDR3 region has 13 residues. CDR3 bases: TGTGCCACACGCACAGGGACCACAGATACGCAGTATTTT. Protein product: CATRTGTTDTQYF. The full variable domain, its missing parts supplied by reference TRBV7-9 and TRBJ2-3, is DTGVSQNPRHKITKRGQNVTFRCDPISEHNRLYWYRQTLGQGPEFLTYFQNEAQLEKSRLLSDRFSAERPKGSFSTLEIQRTEQGDSAMYLCATRTGTTDTQYFGPGTRLTVL.

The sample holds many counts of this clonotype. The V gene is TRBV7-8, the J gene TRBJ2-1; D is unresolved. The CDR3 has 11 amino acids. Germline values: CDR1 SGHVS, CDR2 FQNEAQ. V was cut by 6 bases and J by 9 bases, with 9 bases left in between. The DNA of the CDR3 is TGTGCCAGCAGGCTCTCATCTGAGCAGTTCTTC. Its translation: CASRLSSEQFF.

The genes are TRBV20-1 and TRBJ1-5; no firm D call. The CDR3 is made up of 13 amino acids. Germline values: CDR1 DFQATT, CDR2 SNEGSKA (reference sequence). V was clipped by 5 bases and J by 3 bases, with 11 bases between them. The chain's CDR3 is CSARPGHNQPQHF. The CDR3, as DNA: TGCAGTGCTCGACCCGGGCACAATCAGCCCCAGCATTTT.

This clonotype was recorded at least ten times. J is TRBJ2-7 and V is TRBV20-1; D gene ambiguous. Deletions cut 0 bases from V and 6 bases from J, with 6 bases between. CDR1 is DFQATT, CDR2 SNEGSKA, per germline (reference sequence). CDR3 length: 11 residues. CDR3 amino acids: CSAREQLEQYF. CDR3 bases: TGCAGTGCTAGAGAACAGCTCGAGCAGTACTTC.

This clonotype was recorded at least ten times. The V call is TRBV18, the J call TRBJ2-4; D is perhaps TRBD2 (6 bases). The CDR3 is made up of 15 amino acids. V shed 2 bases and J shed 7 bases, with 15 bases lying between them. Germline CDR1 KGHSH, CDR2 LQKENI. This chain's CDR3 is CASSPGGAQGNIQYF. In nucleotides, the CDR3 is TGTGCCAGCTCACCAGGCGGGGCCCAAGGGAACATTCAGTACTTC.

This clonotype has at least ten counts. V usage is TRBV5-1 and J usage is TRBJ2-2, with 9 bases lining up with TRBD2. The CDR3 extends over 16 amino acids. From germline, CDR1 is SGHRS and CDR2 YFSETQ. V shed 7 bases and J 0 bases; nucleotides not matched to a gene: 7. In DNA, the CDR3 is TGCGCCAGCCAAATAACTAGCGGGTCGAACACCGGGGAGCTGTTTTTT. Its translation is CASQITSGSNTGELFF.

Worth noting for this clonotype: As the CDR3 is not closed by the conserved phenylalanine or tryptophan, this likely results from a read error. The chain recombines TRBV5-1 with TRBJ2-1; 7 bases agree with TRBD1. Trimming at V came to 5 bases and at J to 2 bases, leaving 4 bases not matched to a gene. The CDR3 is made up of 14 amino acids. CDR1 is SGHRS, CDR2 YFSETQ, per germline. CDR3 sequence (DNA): TGCGCCAGCAGACGGGACAGCACCTACAATGAGCAGTTCTGC. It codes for CASRRDSTYNEQFC.

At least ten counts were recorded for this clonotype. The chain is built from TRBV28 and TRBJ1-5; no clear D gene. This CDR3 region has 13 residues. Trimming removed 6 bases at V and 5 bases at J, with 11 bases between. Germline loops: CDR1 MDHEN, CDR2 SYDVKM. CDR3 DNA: TGTGCCAGCAGGGAAGGAGGTTATCAGCCCCAGCATTTT. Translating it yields CASREGGYQPQHF.

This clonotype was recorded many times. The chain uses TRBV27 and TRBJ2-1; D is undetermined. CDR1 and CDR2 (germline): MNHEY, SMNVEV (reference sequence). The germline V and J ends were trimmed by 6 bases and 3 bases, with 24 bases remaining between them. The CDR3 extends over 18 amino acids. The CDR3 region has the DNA TGTGCCAGCAGATTAGAGCCGCCTCAACCACCGAACTACAATGAGCAGTTCTTC. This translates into CASRLEPPQPPNYNEQFF.

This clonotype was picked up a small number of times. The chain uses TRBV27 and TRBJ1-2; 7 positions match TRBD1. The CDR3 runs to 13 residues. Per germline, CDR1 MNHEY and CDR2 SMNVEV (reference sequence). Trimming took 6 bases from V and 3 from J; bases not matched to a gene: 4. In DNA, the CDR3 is TGTGCCAGCAGACGACAGGGTCACTATGGCTACACCTTC. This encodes CASRRQGHYGYTF.

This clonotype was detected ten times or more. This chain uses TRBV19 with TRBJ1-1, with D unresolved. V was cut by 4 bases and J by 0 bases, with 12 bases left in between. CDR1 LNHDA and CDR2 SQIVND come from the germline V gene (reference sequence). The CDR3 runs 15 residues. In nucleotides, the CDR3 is TGTGCCAGTAGTAAATGGGCGGAAATGAACACTGAAGCTTTCTTT. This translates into CASSKWAEMNTEAFF.

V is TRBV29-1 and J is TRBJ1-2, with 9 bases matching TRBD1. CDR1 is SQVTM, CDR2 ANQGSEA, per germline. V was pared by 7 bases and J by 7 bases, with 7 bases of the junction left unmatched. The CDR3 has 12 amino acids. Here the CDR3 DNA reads TGCAGCGCCGAAACAGGGGGCGGTGGCTACACCTTC. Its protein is CSAETGGGGYTF.

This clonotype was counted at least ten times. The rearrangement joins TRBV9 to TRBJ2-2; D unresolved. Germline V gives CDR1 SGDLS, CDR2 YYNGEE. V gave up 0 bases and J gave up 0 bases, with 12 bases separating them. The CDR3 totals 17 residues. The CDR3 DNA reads TGTGCCAGCAGCGTAGCTCGACGGAACTCGAACACCGGGGAGCTGTTTTTT. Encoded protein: CASSVARRNSNTGELFF.

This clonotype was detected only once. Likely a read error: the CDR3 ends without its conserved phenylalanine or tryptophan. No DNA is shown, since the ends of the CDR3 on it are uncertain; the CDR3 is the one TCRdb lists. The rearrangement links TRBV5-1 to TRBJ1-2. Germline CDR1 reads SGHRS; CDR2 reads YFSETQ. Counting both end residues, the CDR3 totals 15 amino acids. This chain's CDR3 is CASSLGGQLVYGCTV.

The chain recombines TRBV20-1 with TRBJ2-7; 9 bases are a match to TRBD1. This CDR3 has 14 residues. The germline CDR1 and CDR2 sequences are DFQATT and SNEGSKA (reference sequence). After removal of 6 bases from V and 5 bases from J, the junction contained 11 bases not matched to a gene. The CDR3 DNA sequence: TGCAGTGCGAACCCGGGACAGGGAGGCCACGAGCAGTACTTC. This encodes CSANPGQGGHEQYF.

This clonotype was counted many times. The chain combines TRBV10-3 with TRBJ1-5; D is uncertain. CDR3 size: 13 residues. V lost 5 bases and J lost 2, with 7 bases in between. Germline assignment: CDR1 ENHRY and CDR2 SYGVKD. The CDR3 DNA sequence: TGTGCCATCAGTCTTGAGGGCAATCAGCCCCAGCATTTT. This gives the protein CAISLEGNQPQHF.

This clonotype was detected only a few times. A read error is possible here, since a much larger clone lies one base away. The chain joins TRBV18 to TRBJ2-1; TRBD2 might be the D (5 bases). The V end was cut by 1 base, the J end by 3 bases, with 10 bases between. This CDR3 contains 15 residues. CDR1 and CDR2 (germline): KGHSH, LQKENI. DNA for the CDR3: TGTGCCAGCTCACCACTAGTGGGAGTCTACAATGAGCAGTTCTTC. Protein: CASSPLVGVYNEQFF.

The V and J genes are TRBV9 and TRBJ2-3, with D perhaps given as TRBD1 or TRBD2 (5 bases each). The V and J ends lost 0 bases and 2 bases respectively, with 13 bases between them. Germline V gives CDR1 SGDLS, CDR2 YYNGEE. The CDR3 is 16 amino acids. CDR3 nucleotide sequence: TGTGCCAGCAGCGTAGGGGACGAGGGTACCACAGATACGCAGTATTTT. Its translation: CASSVGDEGTTDTQYF.

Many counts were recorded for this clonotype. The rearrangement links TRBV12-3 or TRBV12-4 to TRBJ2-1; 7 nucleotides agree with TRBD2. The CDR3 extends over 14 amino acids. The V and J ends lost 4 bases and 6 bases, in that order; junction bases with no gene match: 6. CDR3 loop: CASSWGGVGNEQFF. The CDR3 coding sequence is TGTGCCAGCAGTTGGGGAGGGGTCGGCAATGAGCAGTTCTTC.

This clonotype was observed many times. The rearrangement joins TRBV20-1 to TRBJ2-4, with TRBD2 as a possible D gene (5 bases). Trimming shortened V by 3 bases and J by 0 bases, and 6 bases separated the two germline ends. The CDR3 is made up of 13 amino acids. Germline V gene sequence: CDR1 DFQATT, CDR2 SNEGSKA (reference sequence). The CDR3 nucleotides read TGCAGTGCTAGCGGGGTAGCCAAAAACATTCAGTACTTC. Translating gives CSASGVAKNIQYF.

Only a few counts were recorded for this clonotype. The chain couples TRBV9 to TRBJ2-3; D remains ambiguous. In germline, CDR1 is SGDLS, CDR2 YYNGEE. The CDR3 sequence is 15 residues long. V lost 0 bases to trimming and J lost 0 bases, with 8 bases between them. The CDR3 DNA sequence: TGTGCCAGCAGCGTAGACGGCGTTAGCACAGATACGCAGTATTTT. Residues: CASSVDGVSTDTQYF.

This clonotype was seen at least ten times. The CDR3 region has the DNA TGTGCCAGCAGAGCCAAGATTGAGACCCAGTACTTC. This codes for CASRAKIETQYF. The chain recombines TRBV3-1 with TRBJ2-5; D not resolved. The CDR3 covers 12 residues. Deletions cut 6 bases from V and 5 bases from J, with 10 bases between. From germline, CDR1 is LGHDT and CDR2 YNNKEL (reference sequence).

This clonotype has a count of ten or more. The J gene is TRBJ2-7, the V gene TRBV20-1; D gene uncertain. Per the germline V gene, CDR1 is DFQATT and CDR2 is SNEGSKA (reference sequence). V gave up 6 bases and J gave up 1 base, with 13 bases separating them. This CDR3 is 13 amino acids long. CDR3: CSAAQQKSYEQYF. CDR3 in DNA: TGCAGTGCGGCGCAACAGAAGTCCTACGAGCAGTACTTC.